The rows below give T cell receptor beta chains drawn from one sample of a study of radiation and T cells in renal cell carcinoma. Data came from immunoSEQ multiplex PCR; TCRdb stores just in-frame clones and leaves some out. The table records about 130,000 clones, 88% of them present only once. Sequenced here: blood, sampled from a patient whose treatment included radiotherapy and nephrectomy. The source of these receptors is a woman in her 70s with renal cell carcinoma. The CDR3 runs from the conserved cysteine through the conserved F or W. Fields, in order: V gene, J gene, D gene, clone size, CDR3 DNA, CDR3 protein. A D gene is named only where the DNA matches it firmly. Part of the rows lack a size; the others show once, few, many or a class for expanded clones.

v_gene: TRBV2; j_gene: TRBJ1-4; d_gene: -; abundance: -; CDR3nt: TGTGCCAGCAGTCAAAGCCGTAATGAAAAACTGTTTTTT; CDR3aa: CASSQSRNEKLFF
v_gene: TRBV7-6; j_gene: TRBJ2-5; d_gene: TRBD2; abundance: -; CDR3nt: TGTGCCAGCACCCCTAGCGGGGGGGCCCGAGAGACCCAGTACTTC; CDR3aa: CASTPSGGARETQYF
v_gene: TRBV6-5; j_gene: TRBJ2-7; d_gene: TRBD1; abundance: -; CDR3nt: TGTGCCAGCGGACAGGTTCCCTACGAGCAGTACTTC; CDR3aa: CASGQVPYEQYF
v_gene: TRBV9; j_gene: TRBJ2-4; d_gene: -; abundance: -; CDR3nt: TGTGCCAGCAGCGTAAGTTCCGGAAAAAACATTCAGTACTTC; CDR3aa: CASSVSSGKNIQYF
v_gene: TRBV5-1; j_gene: TRBJ1-1; d_gene: -; abundance: -; CDR3nt: TGCGCCAGCAGCCTGAACACTGAAGCTTTCTTT; CDR3aa: CASSLNTEAFF
v_gene: TRBV2; j_gene: TRBJ1-2; d_gene: -; abundance: -; CDR3nt: TGTGCCAGCAGTGAAGGCACCGACTATGGCTACACCTTC; CDR3aa: CASSEGTDYGYTF
v_gene: TRBV7-9; j_gene: TRBJ1-5; d_gene: -; abundance: -; CDR3nt: TGTGCCAGCAGCCAAAACAATCAGCCCCAGCATTTT; CDR3aa: CASSQNNQPQHF
v_gene: TRBV13; j_gene: TRBJ1-1; d_gene: -; abundance: -; CDR3nt: TGTGCCAGCAGGCCGTGGGAAAGTATGAACACTGAAGCTTTCTTT; CDR3aa: CASRPWESMNTEAFF
v_gene: TRBV30; j_gene: TRBJ2-3; d_gene: -; abundance: -; CDR3nt: TGTGCCTGGAGTGTAGGAGCAGATACGCAGTATTTT; CDR3aa: CAWSVGADTQYF
v_gene: TRBV6-5; j_gene: TRBJ1-3; d_gene: -; abundance: -; CDR3nt: TGTGCCAGCAGTTACGAAAGGGCAGGGGTGATAAACACCATATATTTT; CDR3aa: CASSYERAGVINTIYF
v_gene: TRBV5-1; j_gene: TRBJ1-1; d_gene: -; abundance: -; CDR3nt: TGCGCCAGCAGCCCCGTCCCTGGGAGCACTGAAGCTTTCTTT; CDR3aa: CASSPVPGSTEAFF
v_gene: TRBV19; j_gene: TRBJ1-5; d_gene: -; abundance: -; CDR3nt: TGTGCCAGTAGTTTACAGGGAAGCAATCAGCCCCAGCATTTT; CDR3aa: CASSLQGSNQPQHF
v_gene: TRBV6-1; j_gene: TRBJ1-2; d_gene: -; abundance: once; CDR3nt: TGTGCCAGCAGCCAGGGAAGGCGATATGGCTACACCTTC; CDR3aa: CASSQGRRYGYTF
v_gene: TRBV2; j_gene: TRBJ1-2; d_gene: -; abundance: -; CDR3nt: TGTGCCAGCAGTGAATACGGGGCCCAGGGGCCCTATGGCTACACCTTC; CDR3aa: CASSEYGAQGPYGYTF
v_gene: TRBV28; j_gene: TRBJ1-3; d_gene: TRBD1; abundance: -; CDR3nt: TGTGCCAGCAGGGGAAAATACGGACAGGCACCCTCTGGAAACACCATATATTTT; CDR3aa: CASRGKYGQAPSGNTIYF
v_gene: TRBV9; j_gene: TRBJ1-1; d_gene: -; abundance: few; CDR3nt: TGTGCCAGCAGCGTTGAGGGGTTAACTGAAGCTTTCTTT; CDR3aa: CASSVEGLTEAFF
v_gene: TRBV7-2; j_gene: TRBJ1-1; d_gene: -; abundance: -; CDR3nt: TGTGCCAGCAGCTTAGCGGCGGCGAACACTGAAGCTTTCTTT; CDR3aa: CASSLAAANTEAFF
v_gene: TRBV7-2; j_gene: TRBJ2-3; d_gene: TRBD2; abundance: -; CDR3nt: TGTGCCAGCAGCTTAGTATCTAGCGGGGGGGGTTCCACAGATACGCAGTATTTT; CDR3aa: CASSLVSSGGGSTDTQYF
v_gene: TRBV30; j_gene: TRBJ2-1; d_gene: TRBD2; abundance: -; CDR3nt: TGTGCCTGGAGTGGGCGGCGGGGGGGCAACAATGAGCAGTTCTTC; CDR3aa: CAWSGRRGGNNEQFF
v_gene: TRBV28; j_gene: TRBJ1-5; d_gene: -; abundance: -; CDR3nt: TGTGCCAGCAGTTTATATACAGGCCCCAATCAGCCCCAGCATTTT; CDR3aa: CASSLYTGPNQPQHF
v_gene: TRBV5-1; j_gene: TRBJ1-3; d_gene: TRBD1; abundance: -; CDR3nt: TGCGCCAGCAGCTTGGTACAGGGGCTTTCCTCTGGAAACACCATATATTTT; CDR3aa: CASSLVQGLSSGNTIYF
v_gene: TRBV29-1; j_gene: TRBJ2-2; d_gene: TRBD2; abundance: -; CDR3nt: TGCAGCGTTTGCTCTAGCGGGGGGGCGGCCGGGGAGCTGTTTTTT; CDR3aa: CSVCSSGGAAGELFF
v_gene: TRBV6-6; j_gene: TRBJ2-7; d_gene: -; abundance: -; CDR3nt: TGTGCCAGCAGCCCTGTGGAGCGCGAGCAGTACTTC; CDR3aa: CASSPVEREQYF
v_gene: TRBV5-1; j_gene: TRBJ1-2; d_gene: -; abundance: -; CDR3nt: TGCGCCAGCAGCTTGGGGACCATGACAGGCAACTATGGCTACACCTTC; CDR3aa: CASSLGTMTGNYGYTF
v_gene: TRBV30; j_gene: TRBJ1-2; d_gene: -; abundance: -; CDR3nt: TGTGCCTGGAGATTGCGGGACTATGGCTACACCTTC; CDR3aa: CAWRLRDYGYTF
v_gene: TRBV7-2; j_gene: TRBJ2-1; d_gene: -; abundance: -; CDR3nt: TGTGCCAGCAGCTTAGGGCGGGGGCAAAACAATGAGCAGTTCTTC; CDR3aa: CASSLGRGQNNEQFF
v_gene: TRBV5-4; j_gene: TRBJ1-3; d_gene: -; abundance: once; CDR3nt: TGTGCCAGCAGCCTAGAACAGAACTCTGGAAACACCATATATTTT; CDR3aa: CASSLEQNSGNTIYF
v_gene: TRBV7-2; j_gene: TRBJ1-4; d_gene: -; abundance: -; CDR3nt: TGTGCCAGCAGCTCAGGGTCTATTAGGGAAAAACTGTTTTTT; CDR3aa: CASSSGSIREKLFF
v_gene: TRBV29-1; j_gene: TRBJ2-5; d_gene: TRBD1; abundance: once; CDR3nt: TGCAGCGTTGAACGGGACAGGGTAAAGGAGGAGACCCAGTACTTC; CDR3aa: CSVERDRVKEETQYF
v_gene: TRBV5-1; j_gene: TRBJ2-1; d_gene: TRBD1; abundance: -; CDR3nt: TGCGCCAGCAGCTTTGCAGGGGGCTCCTACAATGAGCAGTTCTTC; CDR3aa: CASSFAGGSYNEQFF
v_gene: TRBV29-1; j_gene: TRBJ1-2; d_gene: -; abundance: -; CDR3nt: TGCAGCGTTGAAGGGACAGAATTCGGCTATGGCTACACCTTC; CDR3aa: CSVEGTEFGYGYTF
v_gene: TRBV11-1; j_gene: TRBJ1-1; d_gene: -; abundance: -; CDR3nt: TGTGCCAGCAGCTTCCGGGGCCTGGGGGACACTGAAGCTTTCTTT; CDR3aa: CASSFRGLGDTEAFF
v_gene: TRBV2; j_gene: TRBJ1-1; d_gene: -; abundance: -; CDR3nt: TGTGCCAGCAGGGGAACCCTGGGCACTGAAGCTTTCTTT; CDR3aa: CASRGTLGTEAFF
v_gene: TRBV6-6; j_gene: TRBJ1-1; d_gene: -; abundance: once; CDR3nt: TGTGCCAGCAGCCTGAACAGGGTTGACACTGAAGCTTTCTTT; CDR3aa: CASSLNRVDTEAFF
v_gene: TRBV28; j_gene: TRBJ1-1; d_gene: -; abundance: -; CDR3nt: TGTGCCAGCAGGAGGGACTTAATGAACACTGAAGCTTTCTTT; CDR3aa: CASRRDLMNTEAFF
v_gene: TRBV21-1; j_gene: TRBJ1-1; d_gene: -; abundance: -; CDR3nt: TGTGCCAGCAGCTCCCCCGATCAGGGGACTGAAGCTTTCTTT; CDR3aa: CASSSPDQGTEAFF
v_gene: TRBV2; j_gene: TRBJ2-1; d_gene: -; abundance: -; CDR3nt: TGTGCCAGCAGTGCATGGGATGAGCAGTTCTTC; CDR3aa: CASSAWDEQFF
v_gene: TRBV2; j_gene: TRBJ2-3; d_gene: -; abundance: -; CDR3nt: TGTGCCGGTTCGAGGTTGTGGGATACGCAGTATTTT; CDR3aa: CAGSRLWDTQYF
v_gene: TRBV28; j_gene: TRBJ1-2; d_gene: -; abundance: -; CDR3nt: TGTGCCAGCAGCCTGGAGGGTTGGGGTGGCTACACCTTC; CDR3aa: CASSLEGWGGYTF
v_gene: TRBV7-2; j_gene: TRBJ1-5; d_gene: -; abundance: -; CDR3nt: TGTGCCAGCAGACCCGGGGGGTTGCATCAGCCCCAGCATTTT; CDR3aa: CASRPGGLHQPQHF
v_gene: TRBV27; j_gene: TRBJ2-1; d_gene: TRBD2; abundance: -; CDR3nt: TGTGCCAGCAGTTTAGGGACCCGGCGGGGGACCTACAATGAGCAGTTCTTC; CDR3aa: CASSLGTRRGTYNEQFF